This T cell receptor (beta chain) is drawn from a study of blood T cell repertoires in COVID-19. Turning to the study itself: Italy, Spain and the United States were the sources of the convalescent and acute COVID-19 samples. The cDNA or gDNA used as material had been derived from T cells, B-cell-depleted T cells, or PBMCs.

Original data processing: Reference gene primer amplification yielded estimated nucleated cell counts. Profiling relied on immunoSEQ multiplex PCR, and the TCRdb table lists in-frame clones only, not all of them. V and J calls and clone size follow that table, whereas D and trimming were derived from the DNA. The table includes 200,000 to 250,000 clones, roughly 86% detected once. The CDR3 is 15 residues long. Unmatched junction bases numbered 8, after V lost 0 bases and J lost 4 bases. Looked up from germline, CDR1 is GTSNPN and CDR2 is SVGIG (reference sequence). The gene calls are TRBV30 and TRBJ2-7; 8 bases map to TRBD1. The source is an older woman with acute or convalescent COVID-19. Sequencing input: peripheral blood. The CDR3 DNA reads TGTGCCTGGAGTGTGACCTTCAGGGGGCTATACGAGCAGTACTTC. This encodes CAWSVTFRGLYEQYF.